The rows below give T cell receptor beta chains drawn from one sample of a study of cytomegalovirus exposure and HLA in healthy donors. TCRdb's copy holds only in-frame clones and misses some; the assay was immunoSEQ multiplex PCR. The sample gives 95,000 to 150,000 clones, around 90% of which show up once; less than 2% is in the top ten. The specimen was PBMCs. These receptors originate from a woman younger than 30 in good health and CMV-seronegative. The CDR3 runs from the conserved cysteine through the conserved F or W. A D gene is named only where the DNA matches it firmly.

CDR3nt: TGTGCCAGCAGCGGATCTCCCTGGGGAGGGGCCACAGATACGCAGTATTTT; CDR3aa: CASSGSPWGGATDTQYF; d_gene: TRBD2; j_gene: TRBJ2-3; v_gene: TRBV9
CDR3nt: TGTGCCAGCTCACCAGTTAGCGGGAGTTCCTACAATGAGCAGTTCTTC; CDR3aa: CASSPVSGSSYNEQFF; d_gene: TRBD2; j_gene: TRBJ2-1; v_gene: TRBV18
CDR3nt: TGCGCCAGCAGCCGTGATGGACAGATCGCAGAGCAGTACTTC; CDR3aa: CASSRDGQIAEQYF; d_gene: .; j_gene: TRBJ2-7; v_gene: TRBV5-1
CDR3nt: TGCGCCAGCGGGACAGGTTGGTTGAACACTGAAGCTTTCTTT; CDR3aa: CASGTGWLNTEAFF; d_gene: TRBD1; j_gene: TRBJ1-1; v_gene: TRBV10-2
CDR3nt: TGTGCCAGCAGCCCAGGGGGGCATGGCTACACCTTC; CDR3aa: CASSPGGHGYTF; d_gene: TRBD1; j_gene: TRBJ1-2; v_gene: TRBV9
CDR3nt: TGTGCCAGCAGTTTAGGGGGACAGGGCGGTGGCTACACCTTC; CDR3aa: CASSLGGQGGGYTF; d_gene: TRBD1; j_gene: TRBJ1-2; v_gene: TRBV28
CDR3nt: TGTGCCAGCAGCAAAGCGGGAGCGAACAATGAGCAGTTCTTC; CDR3aa: CASSKAGANNEQFF; d_gene: TRBD2; j_gene: TRBJ2-1; v_gene: TRBV9
CDR3nt: TGTGCCAGCAGCTTAACCCACGTGGCGGGGGACGAGCAGTACTTC; CDR3aa: CASSLTHVAGDEQYF; d_gene: TRBD2; j_gene: TRBJ2-7; v_gene: TRBV11-2
CDR3nt: TGTGCCACCAGCACTCCGGAGGGTGGTCTCTATGGCTACACCTTC; CDR3aa: CATSTPEGGLYGYTF; d_gene: .; j_gene: TRBJ1-2; v_gene: TRBV15
CDR3nt: TGTGCCACCAGCAGGACGGAGCCCGACGAGCAGTACTTC; CDR3aa: CATSRTEPDEQYF; d_gene: .; j_gene: TRBJ2-7; v_gene: TRBV15
CDR3nt: TGTGCCAGCAGTGACTGGGGAGGGACTGGAAACACCATATATTTT; CDR3aa: CASSDWGGTGNTIYF; d_gene: .; j_gene: TRBJ1-3; v_gene: TRBV2
CDR3nt: TGTGCCTGGAGTCCCCGGGGAGGGGTGGGTCAGCCCCAGCATTTT; CDR3aa: CAWSPRGGVGQPQHF; d_gene: .; j_gene: TRBJ1-5; v_gene: TRBV30
CDR3nt: TGTGCCAGCAGTGGGACAGGCTTGTACCAAGAGACCCAGTACTTC; CDR3aa: CASSGTGLYQETQYF; d_gene: TRBD1; j_gene: TRBJ2-5; v_gene: TRBV2
CDR3nt: TGCGCCAGCAGGAGGGCCCGATACCCTGAAGCTTTCTTT; CDR3aa: CASRRARYPEAFF; d_gene: .; j_gene: TRBJ1-1; v_gene: TRBV5-1
CDR3nt: TGCAGCGCTTCCGGGACTAGCGGGGAAAAGAGCTCCTACAATGAGCAGTTCTTC; CDR3aa: CSASGTSGEKSSYNEQFF; d_gene: TRBD2; j_gene: TRBJ2-1; v_gene: TRBV29-1
CDR3nt: TGCAGTGCTTCGGGCTACAATGAGCAGTTCTTC; CDR3aa: CSASGYNEQFF; d_gene: .; j_gene: TRBJ2-1; v_gene: TRBV20-1
CDR3nt: TGCGCCAGCAGTGAGCGGGAAGGAAGCTACAATGAGCAGTTCTTC; CDR3aa: CASSEREGSYNEQFF; d_gene: .; j_gene: TRBJ2-1; v_gene: TRBV10-2
CDR3nt: TGTGCCGGTCGGGGGGACCCTGGATATGACACCTTC; CDR3aa: CAGRGDPGYDTF; d_gene: .; j_gene: TRBJ1-2; v_gene: TRBV30